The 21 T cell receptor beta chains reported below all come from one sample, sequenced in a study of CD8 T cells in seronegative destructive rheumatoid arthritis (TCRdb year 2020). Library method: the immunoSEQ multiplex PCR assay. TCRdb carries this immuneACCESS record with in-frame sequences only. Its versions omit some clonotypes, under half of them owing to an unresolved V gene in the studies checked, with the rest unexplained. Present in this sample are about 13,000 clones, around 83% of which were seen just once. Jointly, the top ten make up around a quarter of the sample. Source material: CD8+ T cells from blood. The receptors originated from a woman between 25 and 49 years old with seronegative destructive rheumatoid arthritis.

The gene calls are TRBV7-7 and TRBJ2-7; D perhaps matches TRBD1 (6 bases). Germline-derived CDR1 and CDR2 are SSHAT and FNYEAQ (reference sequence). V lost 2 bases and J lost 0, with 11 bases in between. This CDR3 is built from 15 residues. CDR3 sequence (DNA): TGTGCCAGCAGCTTATCAACAGGGTCCTCCTACGAGCAGTACTTC. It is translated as CASSLSTGSSYEQYF.

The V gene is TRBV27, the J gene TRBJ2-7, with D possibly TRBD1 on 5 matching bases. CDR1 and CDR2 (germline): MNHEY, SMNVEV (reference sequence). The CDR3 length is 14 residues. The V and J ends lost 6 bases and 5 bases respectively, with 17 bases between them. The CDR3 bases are TGTGCCAGCAGATTTGTCAGGGCCATGAACGAGCAGTACTTC. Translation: CASRFVRAMNEQYF.

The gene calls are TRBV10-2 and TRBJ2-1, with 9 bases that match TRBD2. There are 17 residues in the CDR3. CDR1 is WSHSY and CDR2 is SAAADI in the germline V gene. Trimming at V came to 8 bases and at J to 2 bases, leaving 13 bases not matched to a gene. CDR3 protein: CASQPAGAGGPYNEQFF. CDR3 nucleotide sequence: TGCGCCAGCCAACCGGCGGGGGCGGGGGGGCCCTACAATGAGCAGTTCTTC.

CDR3 DNA: TGCGCCAGCAGCCAAGAACTAGCGATGTCGGCCGATACGCAGTATTTT. Amino acids: CASSQELAMSADTQYF. The chain carries TRBV4-1 and TRBJ2-3; 7 bases agree with TRBD2. V trimming: 0 bases; J trimming: 6 bases; junction bases outside the gene matches: 9. The CDR3 is 16 amino acids. Germline V lookup: CDR1 MGHRA, CDR2 YSYEKL.

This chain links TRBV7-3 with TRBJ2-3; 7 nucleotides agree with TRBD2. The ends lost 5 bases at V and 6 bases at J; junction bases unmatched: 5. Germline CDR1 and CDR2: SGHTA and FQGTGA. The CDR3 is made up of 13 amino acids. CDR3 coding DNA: TGTGCCAGCAGCCATTGGGGGGGGGATACGCAGTATTTT. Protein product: CASSHWGGDTQYF.

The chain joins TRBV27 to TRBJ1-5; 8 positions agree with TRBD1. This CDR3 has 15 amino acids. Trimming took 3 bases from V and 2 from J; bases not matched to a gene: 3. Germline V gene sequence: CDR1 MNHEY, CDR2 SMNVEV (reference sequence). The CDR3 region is CASSLTGVGNQPQHF. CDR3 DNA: TGTGCCAGCAGTTTGACAGGGGTCGGCAATCAGCCCCAGCATTTT.

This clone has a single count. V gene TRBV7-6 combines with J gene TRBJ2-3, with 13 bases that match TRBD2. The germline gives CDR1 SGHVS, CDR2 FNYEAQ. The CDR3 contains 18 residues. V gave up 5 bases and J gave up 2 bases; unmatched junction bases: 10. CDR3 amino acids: CASSRRLAGGESTDTQYF. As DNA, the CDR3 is TGTGCCAGCAGCCGAAGACTAGCGGGGGGCGAGTCCACAGATACGCAGTATTTT.

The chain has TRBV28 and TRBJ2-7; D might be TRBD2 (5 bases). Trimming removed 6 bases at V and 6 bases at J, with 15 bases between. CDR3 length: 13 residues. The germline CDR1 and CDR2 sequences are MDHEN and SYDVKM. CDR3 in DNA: TGTGCCAGCAGCTTAATGGGTGGAGGCGAGCAGTACTTC. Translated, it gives CASSLMGGGEQYF.

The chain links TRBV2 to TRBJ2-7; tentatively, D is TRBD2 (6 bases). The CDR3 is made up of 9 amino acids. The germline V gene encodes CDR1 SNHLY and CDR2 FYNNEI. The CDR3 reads CASSPGLQV. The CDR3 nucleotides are TGTGCCAGCAGTCCGGGACTGCAAGTC.

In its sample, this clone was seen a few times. CDR3 coding DNA: TGTGCCAGCAGTGAAGCGATAATCCCCGGACAGGGGGCGAATCAGCCCCAGCATTTT. Residues: CASSEAIIPGQGANQPQHF. The chain employs TRBV6-1 and TRBJ1-5, with 11 nucleotides matching TRBD1. Germline V gives CDR1 MNHNS, CDR2 SASEGT. Trimming at V came to 0 bases and at J to 4 bases, leaving 11 bases not matched to a gene. The CDR3 covers 19 residues.

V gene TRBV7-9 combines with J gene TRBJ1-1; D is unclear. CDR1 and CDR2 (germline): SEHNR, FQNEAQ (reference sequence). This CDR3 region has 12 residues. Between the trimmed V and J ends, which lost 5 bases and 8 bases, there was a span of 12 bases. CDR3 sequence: CASSLGSEEAFF. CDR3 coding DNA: TGTGCCAGCAGCCTCGGCTCGGAGGAAGCTTTCTTT.

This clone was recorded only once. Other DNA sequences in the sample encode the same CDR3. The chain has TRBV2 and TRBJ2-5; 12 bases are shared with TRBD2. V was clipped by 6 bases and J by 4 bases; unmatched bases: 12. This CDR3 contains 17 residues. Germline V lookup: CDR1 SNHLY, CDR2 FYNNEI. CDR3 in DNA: TGTGCCAGCAGCCTCCCGGCCCCGGGACTAGCGGGAGAGACCCAGTACTTC. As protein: CASSLPAPGLAGETQYF.

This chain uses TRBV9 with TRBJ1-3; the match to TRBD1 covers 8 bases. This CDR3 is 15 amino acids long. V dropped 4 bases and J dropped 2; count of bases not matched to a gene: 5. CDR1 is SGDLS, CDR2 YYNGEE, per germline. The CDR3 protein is CASSPGTGPGNTIYF. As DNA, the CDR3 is TGTGCCAGCAGCCCGGGGACAGGTCCTGGAAACACCATATATTTT.

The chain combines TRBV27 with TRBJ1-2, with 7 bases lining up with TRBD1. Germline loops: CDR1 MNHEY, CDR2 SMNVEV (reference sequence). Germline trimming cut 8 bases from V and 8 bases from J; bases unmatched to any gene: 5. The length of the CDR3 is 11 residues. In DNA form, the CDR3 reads TGTGCCAGCTTTAACAGGGGCGGCTACACCTTC. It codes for CASFNRGGYTF.

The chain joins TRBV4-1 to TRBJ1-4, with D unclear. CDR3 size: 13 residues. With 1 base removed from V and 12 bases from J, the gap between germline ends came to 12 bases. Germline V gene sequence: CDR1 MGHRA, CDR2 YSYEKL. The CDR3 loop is CASSQVGGRELFF. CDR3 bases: TGCGCCAGCAGCCAAGTGGGAGGGAGGGAACTGTTTTTT.

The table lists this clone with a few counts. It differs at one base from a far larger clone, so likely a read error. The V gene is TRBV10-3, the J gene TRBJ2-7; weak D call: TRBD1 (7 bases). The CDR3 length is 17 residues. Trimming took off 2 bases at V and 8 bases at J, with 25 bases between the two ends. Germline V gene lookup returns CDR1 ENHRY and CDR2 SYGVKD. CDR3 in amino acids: CAISEAGLRTGGHQQYF. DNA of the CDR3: TGTGCCATCAGTGAGGCAGGACTTAGGACAGGAGGGCACCAGCAGTACTTC.

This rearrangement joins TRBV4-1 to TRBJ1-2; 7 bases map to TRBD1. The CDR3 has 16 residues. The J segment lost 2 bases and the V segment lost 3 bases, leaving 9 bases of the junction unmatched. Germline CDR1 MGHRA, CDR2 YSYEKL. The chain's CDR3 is CASSQGYGTANYGYTF. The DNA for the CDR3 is TGCGCCAGCAGCCAGGGATACGGGACAGCAAACTATGGCTACACCTTC.

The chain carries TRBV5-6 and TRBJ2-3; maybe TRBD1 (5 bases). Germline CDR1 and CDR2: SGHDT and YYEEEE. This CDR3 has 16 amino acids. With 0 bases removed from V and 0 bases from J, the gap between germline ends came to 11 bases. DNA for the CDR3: TGTGCCAGCAGCTTGGAGGGGTTTGCTAGCACAGATACGCAGTATTTT. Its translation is CASSLEGFASTDTQYF.

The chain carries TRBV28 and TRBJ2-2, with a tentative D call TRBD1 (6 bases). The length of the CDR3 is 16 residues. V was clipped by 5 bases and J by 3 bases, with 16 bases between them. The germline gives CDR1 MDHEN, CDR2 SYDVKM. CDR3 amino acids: CASSQPGQTHTGELFF. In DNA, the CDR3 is TGTGCCAGCAGTCAACCCGGACAGACCCACACCGGGGAGCTGTTTTTT.

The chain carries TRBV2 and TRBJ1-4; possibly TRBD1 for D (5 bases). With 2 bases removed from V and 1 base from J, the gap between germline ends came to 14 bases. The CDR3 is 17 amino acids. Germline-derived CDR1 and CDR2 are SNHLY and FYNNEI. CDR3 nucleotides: TGTGCCAGCAGTGAATCAGCCGACAGATTAACTAATGAAAAACTGTTTTTT. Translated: CASSESADRLTNEKLFF.

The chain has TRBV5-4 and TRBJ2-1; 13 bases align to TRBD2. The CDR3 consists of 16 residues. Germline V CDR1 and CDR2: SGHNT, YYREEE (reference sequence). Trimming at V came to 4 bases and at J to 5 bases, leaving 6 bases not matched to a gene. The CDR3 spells CASSPLGLAGNNEQFF. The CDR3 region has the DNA TGTGCCAGCAGCCCCTTGGGACTAGCGGGGAACAATGAGCAGTTCTTC.